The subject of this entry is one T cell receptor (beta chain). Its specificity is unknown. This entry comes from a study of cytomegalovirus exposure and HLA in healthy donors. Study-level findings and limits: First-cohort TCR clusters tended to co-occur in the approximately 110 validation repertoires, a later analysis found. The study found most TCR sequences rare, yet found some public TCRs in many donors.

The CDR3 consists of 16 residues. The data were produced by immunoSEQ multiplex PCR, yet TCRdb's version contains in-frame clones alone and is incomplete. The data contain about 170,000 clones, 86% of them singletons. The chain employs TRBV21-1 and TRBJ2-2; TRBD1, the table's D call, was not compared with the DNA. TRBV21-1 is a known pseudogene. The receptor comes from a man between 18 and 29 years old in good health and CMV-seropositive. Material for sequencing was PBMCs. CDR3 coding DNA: TGTGCCAGCAGCAAAGCGGGCAGGGGCGCATCCGGGGAGCTGTTTTTT. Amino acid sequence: CASSKAGRGASGELFF.